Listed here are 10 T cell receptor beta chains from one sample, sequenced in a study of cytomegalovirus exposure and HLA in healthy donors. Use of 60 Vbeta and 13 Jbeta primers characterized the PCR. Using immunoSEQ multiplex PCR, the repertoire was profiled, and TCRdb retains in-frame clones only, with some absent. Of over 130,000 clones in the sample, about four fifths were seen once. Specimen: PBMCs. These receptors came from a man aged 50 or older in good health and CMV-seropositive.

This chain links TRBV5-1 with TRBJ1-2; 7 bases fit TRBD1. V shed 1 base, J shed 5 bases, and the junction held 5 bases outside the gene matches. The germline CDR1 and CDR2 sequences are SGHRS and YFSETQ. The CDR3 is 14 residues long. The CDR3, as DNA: TGCGCCAGCAGCTTGAGGGGACAGACGTATGGCTACACCTTC. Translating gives CASSLRGQTYGYTF.

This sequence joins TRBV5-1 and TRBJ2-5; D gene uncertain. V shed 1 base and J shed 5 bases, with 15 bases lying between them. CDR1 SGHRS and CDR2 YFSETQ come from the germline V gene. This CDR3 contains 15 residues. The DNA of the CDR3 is TGCGCCAGCAGCTTGAGCGCCCAGCCCGGGGAGACCCAGTACTTC. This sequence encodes CASSLSAQPGETQYF.

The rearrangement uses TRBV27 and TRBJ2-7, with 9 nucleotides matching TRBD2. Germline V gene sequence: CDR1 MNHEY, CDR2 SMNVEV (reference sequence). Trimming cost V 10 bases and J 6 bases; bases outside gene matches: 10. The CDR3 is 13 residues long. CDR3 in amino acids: CATRRLAGTEQYF. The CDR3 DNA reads TGTGCCACCCGGAGGCTAGCGGGAACCGAGCAGTACTTC.

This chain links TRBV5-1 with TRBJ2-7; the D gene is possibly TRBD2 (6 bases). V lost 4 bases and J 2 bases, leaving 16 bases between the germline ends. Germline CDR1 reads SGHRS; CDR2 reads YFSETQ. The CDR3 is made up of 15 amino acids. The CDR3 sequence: CASSPQSGLTYEQYF. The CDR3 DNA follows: TGCGCCAGCAGCCCCCAAAGCGGGCTAACCTACGAGCAGTACTTC.

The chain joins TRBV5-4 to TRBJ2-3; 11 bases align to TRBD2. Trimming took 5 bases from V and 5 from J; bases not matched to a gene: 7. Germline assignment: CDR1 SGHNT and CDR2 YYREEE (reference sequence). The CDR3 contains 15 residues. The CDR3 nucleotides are TGTGCCAGCAGTCCTAGCGGGAGGATGGGAGATACGCAGTATTTT. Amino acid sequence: CASSPSGRMGDTQYF. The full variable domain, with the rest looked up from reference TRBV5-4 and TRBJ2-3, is ETGVTQSPTHLIKTRGQQVTLRCSSQSGHNTVSWYQQALGQGPQFIFQYYREEENGRGNFPPRFSGLQFPNYSSELNVNALELDDSALYLCASSPSGRMGDTQYFGPGTRLTVL.

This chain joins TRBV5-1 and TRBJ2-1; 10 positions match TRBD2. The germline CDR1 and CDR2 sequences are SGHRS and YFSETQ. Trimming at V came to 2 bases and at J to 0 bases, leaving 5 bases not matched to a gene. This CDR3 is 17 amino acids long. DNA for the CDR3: TGCGCCAGCAGCTTTGGTCTAGCGGGGGACTCCTACAATGAGCAGTTCTTC. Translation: CASSFGLAGDSYNEQFF.

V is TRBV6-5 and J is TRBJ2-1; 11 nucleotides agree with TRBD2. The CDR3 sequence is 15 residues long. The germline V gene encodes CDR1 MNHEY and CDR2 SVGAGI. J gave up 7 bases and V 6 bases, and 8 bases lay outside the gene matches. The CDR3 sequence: CASRPTSGSRNEQFF. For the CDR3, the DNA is TGTGCCAGCAGACCCACTAGCGGGAGCCGAAATGAGCAGTTCTTC.

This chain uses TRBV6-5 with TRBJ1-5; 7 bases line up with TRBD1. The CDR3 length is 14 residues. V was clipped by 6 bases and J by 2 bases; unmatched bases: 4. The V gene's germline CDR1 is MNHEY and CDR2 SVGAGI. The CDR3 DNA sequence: TGTGCCAGCAGCGCGACAGGGCGCAATCAGCCCCAGCATTTT. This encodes CASSATGRNQPQHF.

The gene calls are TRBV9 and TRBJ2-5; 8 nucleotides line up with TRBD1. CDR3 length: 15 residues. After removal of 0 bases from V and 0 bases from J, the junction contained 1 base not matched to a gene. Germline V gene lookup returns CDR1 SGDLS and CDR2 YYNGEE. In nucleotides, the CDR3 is TGTGCCAGCAGCGTAGGGGACAGGTACCAAGAGACCCAGTACTTC. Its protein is CASSVGDRYQETQYF.

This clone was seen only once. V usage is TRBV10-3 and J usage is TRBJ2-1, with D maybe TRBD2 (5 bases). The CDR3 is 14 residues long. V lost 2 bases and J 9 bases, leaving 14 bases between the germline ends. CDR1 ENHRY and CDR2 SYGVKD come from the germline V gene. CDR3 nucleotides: TGTGCCATCAGTGAGAGCCCGGGGTCAGGTGAGCAGTTCTTC. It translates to CAISESPGSGEQFF.